The entry below describes one TCR beta chain. What antigen it recognizes has not been identified. No base quality information exists; no much larger clone differs at one position. The time point label of this sample denotes: about 28 days (+/-7) after the second vaccine dose. The sample's treatment or condition label, in plain terms: meningococcal conjugate vaccine given as trial control. The vaccinee samples were drawn from two UK trials, COV001 and COV002, one of which was a single-blind randomized controlled phase 2/3 trial testing AZD1222 (ChAdOx1 nCoV-19) in healthy adults. For TCRbeta chain sequencing, PBMC samples from trial participants were taken at day 0 and at day 28 after the second dose. This entry comes from a study of T cell responses to AZD1222 COVID-19 vaccine (dated by TCRdb to about 2021). Turning to the overall study: A total of 240 or so trial participants underwent TCR sequencing, of whom 200 to 220 had received two doses of AZD1222 and about 25 had received two doses of the MenACWY control vaccine. Trial participants were enrolled by age into 18-55, 56-69 and 70-plus year subgroups, with about 150, 27 and 61 TCR-sequenced participants respectively. The investigation overall reported the following: Spike-specific TCR breadth and depth rose significantly after two AZD1222 doses compared with day 0 and with MenACWY recipients. Conclusions about previously exposed vaccinees are limited because only 6 or 7 AZD1222 recipients were SARS-CoV-2 seropositive at baseline. In the small 56-69-year group, the increase in depth fell short of significance, most likely because of low power. The whole spike protein was spanned by vaccine-associated CD4 TCRs, and dominant responses were seen in regions 160-218 and 743-854. Because no day 14 peak-response samples were available, repertoires were characterized only after the peak T cell response. Nearly half of unique spike-specific TCRs reportedly recognized epitopes outside regions mutated in the B.1.351 and B.1.1.7 variants. Most participants were white British and females outnumbered males, and the authors suggested that clonal diversity may have been underestimated.

The CDR3 regions of human TCRbeta chains were analyzed by immunosequencing. The authors' analysis ran thus. TCRs in the repertoires were matched against a reference library of SARS-CoV-2-specific TCRs that had been generated with the MIRA antigen-specificity platform. Breadth was defined as the fraction of unique TCRs that were SARS-CoV-2-associated. Depth was defined as the fraction of total T cells that were SARS-CoV-2-associated. Each spike-specific TCR was assigned to its reactive spike region and to a CD4 or CD8 class using the MIRA data. Log10-transformed breadth and depth values were compared by one-way ANOVA with Sidak's multiple comparisons tests. This immuneACCESS table, as held by TCRdb, lists in-frame sequences with V and J called but not all clones. Of the missing ones, under half trace to an unresolved V gene in checked studies; the others have no known cause. V and J calls and clone size are given by that table; D and trimming were obtained from the DNA. A total of about 200,000 clones appear in this sample, about 94% of them only once. Of the sample, around 1.8% falls within the top ten clones.

At the junction V is shortened by 3 bases and J by 2 bases; bases outside the gene matches: 11. There are 17 amino acids in the CDR3, from cysteine to phenylalanine inclusive. CDR3 DNA is the only sequence kept; it has 51 bases, read in frame from the first base. The germline V gene supplies CDR1 SGDLS and CDR2 YYNGEE. The chain joins TRBV9 to TRBJ2-3, with 8 junctional bases fitting TRBD2. The sample here was peripheral blood, taken 28 days after the second dose of the MenACWY control vaccine. The receptor was derived from an adult who received the MenACWY meningococcal vaccine as a control. The sequenced DNA is TGTGCCAGCAGCGCTAGCCCGGGACTAGGGGTCACAGATACGCAGTATTTT. It translates to CASSASPGLGVTDTQYF.